This TCR beta chain was sequenced during a study of T cells after somatic rescue of genetic block. The length of the CDR3 is 16 residues. V was pared by 6 bases and J by 0 bases, with 7 bases of the junction left unmatched. Germline CDR1 is SNHLY and CDR2 is FYNNEI. TCRdb's copy holds only in-frame clones and misses some; the assay was immunoSEQ multiplex PCR. There are under 150,000 clones in the sample; around 90% occur only once, and roughly 1.4% lies in the top ten. The receptor was isolated from a woman aged 18-30 years. V gene TRBV2 combines with J gene TRBJ2-5; TRBD2 agrees at 10 bases. The sample comprised peripheral blood mononuclear cells (PBMCs). The CDR3 sequence is CASRYNSGGYQETQYF. The CDR3 region has the DNA TGTGCCAGCAGATACAATAGCGGGGGGTACCAAGAGACCCAGTACTTC.